The next 32 T cell receptor beta chains were all read from a single sample in a study of blood T cell repertoires in COVID-19. The repertoire was sequenced with immunoSEQ multiplex PCR; TCRdb's copy has only in-frame clones and lacks some. The sample includes 200,000 to 300,000 clones, roughly 81% seen only once; the top ten take 7.5%. The sample consisted of peripheral blood. Every receptor here comes from an elderly woman with COVID-19, enrolled during active disease.

This clone appeared a single time. The chain uses TRBV5-8 and TRBJ1-5; possibly TRBD1 for D (6 bases). V was pared by 3 bases and J by 0 bases, with 13 bases between. Germline values: CDR1 SGHTS, CDR2 YDEGEE. The CDR3 consists of 16 residues. CDR3 in DNA: TGTGCCAGCAGCTCCGGGACACTCTATAGCAATCAGCCCCAGCATTTT. As protein: CASSSGTLYSNQPQHF.

V is TRBV7-8 and J is TRBJ2-3; tentative D call: TRBD1 (6 bases). The V gene's germline CDR1 is SGHVS and CDR2 FQNEAQ. V was shortened by 3 bases and J by 2 bases, with 15 bases between the two germline ends. CDR3 length equals 16 residues. The CDR3 DNA follows: TGTGCCAGCAGCTTTCGGGACACCATTTTCACAGATACGCAGTATTTT. It specifies CASSFRDTIFTDTQYF.

The chain uses TRBV28 and TRBJ1-5; 8 bases map to TRBD1. This CDR3 is 13 amino acids long. With 6 bases clipped from V and 7 bases from J, the junction kept 5 bases outside the gene matches. Germline values: CDR1 MDHEN, CDR2 SYDVKM. The CDR3 DNA sequence: TGTGCCAGCAGCCGGACAGGGAACCAGCCCCAGCATTTT. Its translation is CASSRTGNQPQHF.

The chain couples TRBV5-6 to TRBJ2-1; 9 nucleotides match TRBD2. V trimming: 7 bases; J trimming: 9 bases; junction bases outside the gene matches: 14. This CDR3 comprises 15 residues. CDR1 and CDR2 (germline): SGHDT, YYEEEE. The CDR3: CASENSSGGSLEQFF. CDR3 nucleotides: TGTGCCAGCGAGAATTCGAGCGGGGGGAGCCTTGAGCAGTTCTTC.

The rearrangement uses TRBV7-9 and TRBJ2-2, with a weak D call TRBD1 (5 bases). The CDR3 contains 14 residues. Germline V gene data show CDR1 as SEHNR and CDR2 as FQNEAQ (reference sequence). V lost 4 bases to trimming and J lost 7 bases, with 13 bases between them. CDR3 residues: CASSSTGYGGELFF. CDR3 coding DNA: TGTGCCAGCAGCTCAACAGGATACGGCGGGGAGCTGTTTTTT. Full variable domain (outside the CDR3, taken from reference TRBV7-9 and TRBJ2-2): DTGVSQNPRHKITKRGQNVTFRCDPISEHNRLYWYRQTLGQGPEFLTYFQNEAQLEKSRLLSDRFSAERPKGSFSTLEIQRTEQGDSAMYLCASSSTGYGGELFFGEGSRLTVL.

The chain links TRBV6-1 to TRBJ1-3; D might be TRBD1 (6 bases). Germline loops: CDR1 MNHNS, CDR2 SASEGT. CDR3 length: 17 amino acids. The ends were cut back, 4 bases at V and 2 bases at J, with 18 bases in the middle. Here the CDR3 reads CASSGRPGGQTGNTIYF. CDR3 DNA: TGTGCCAGCAGTGGACGTCCGGGGGGGCAAACTGGAAACACCATATATTTT.

This chain links TRBV11-2 with TRBJ1-2; the D gene is possibly TRBD1 (6 bases). Germline CDR1 is SGHAT and CDR2 is FQNNGV. V gave up 2 bases and J gave up 5 bases, with 9 bases separating them. There are 13 residues in the CDR3. CDR3 amino acids: CASSLTQGYGYTF. In DNA, the CDR3 is TGTGCCAGCAGCTTAACGCAGGGGTATGGCTACACCTTC.

The chain couples TRBV18 to TRBJ2-2, with D possibly TRBD2 on 6 matching bases. The CDR3 is 15 residues long. Deletions cut 1 base from V and 5 bases from J, with 11 bases between. Germline CDR1 is KGHSH and CDR2 is LQKENI. CDR3 in amino acids: CASSPRAGRTGELFF. CDR3 bases: TGTGCCAGCTCACCACGCGCGGGAAGGACCGGGGAGCTGTTTTTT.

This sequence joins TRBV28 and TRBJ2-7, with 9 bases lining up with TRBD1. CDR1 MDHEN and CDR2 SYDVKM come from the germline V gene. The CDR3 loop spans 14 amino acids. V lost 2 bases to trimming and J lost 5 bases; unmatched junction nucleotides: 4. The CDR3 loop reads CASSLGTGFHEQYF. The CDR3 nucleotides are TGTGCCAGCAGTTTAGGGACAGGGTTCCACGAGCAGTACTTC.

J is TRBJ2-1 and V is TRBV9, with TRBD2 matching 8 bases. V trimming: 4 bases; J trimming: 7 bases; junction bases outside the gene matches: 19. Looked up from germline, CDR1 is SGDLS and CDR2 is YYNGEE. The CDR3 loop spans 18 amino acids. This CDR3 is CASSPTDVGGANENEQFF. CDR3 in DNA: TGTGCCAGCAGCCCCACCGATGTCGGGGGGGCCAATGAGAATGAGCAGTTCTTC.

This clone was counted a few times. V usage is TRBV28 and J usage is TRBJ1-2; D is unresolved. The CDR3 extends over 14 amino acids. Germline-derived CDR1 and CDR2 are MDHEN and SYDVKM. Trimming left V 5 bases short and J 7 bases short, with 17 bases between. CDR3 DNA: TGTGCCAGCAGTACACGGGTAGCTATTCTTGGCTACACCTTC. It translates to CASSTRVAILGYTF.

The chain combines TRBV5-1 with TRBJ2-2; no reliable D call. The CDR3 covers 16 residues. The V and J ends lost 4 bases and 0 bases respectively, with 13 bases between them. The germline V gene has CDR1 SGHRS and CDR2 YFSETQ. CDR3 nucleotide sequence: TGCGCCAGCAGCGTTGGAGACCGGACGAACACCGGGGAGCTGTTTTTT. This gives the protein CASSVGDRTNTGELFF.

This rearrangement joins TRBV6-5 to TRBJ1-1; no reliable D call. Trimming removed 3 bases from V and 4 bases from J, with 18 bases in between. The germline V gene encodes CDR1 MNHEY and CDR2 SVGAGI. The CDR3 covers 16 residues. For the CDR3, the DNA is TGTGCCAGCAGTTATACCTTTCGCCAGGCCGCCACTGAAGCTTTCTTT. Amino acid sequence: CASSYTFRQAATEAFF.

The V and J genes are TRBV2 and TRBJ2-7; 8 bases align to TRBD2. The CDR3 contains 15 residues. The V segment lost 6 bases and the J segment 4 bases; nucleotides outside the gene matches: 11. Germline assignment: CDR1 SNHLY and CDR2 FYNNEI. CDR3: CASRGSGRRAYEQYF. The CDR3 nucleotides are TGTGCCAGCAGGGGGAGCGGGAGAAGGGCGTACGAGCAGTACTTC.

The J gene is TRBJ1-3, the V gene TRBV30; tentatively, D is TRBD1 (6 bases). Germline V gene data show CDR1 as GTSNPN and CDR2 as SVGIG (reference sequence). V dropped 2 bases and J dropped 0 bases, with 20 bases sitting between them. The CDR3 is 18 residues long. CDR3 coding DNA: TGTGCCTGGAGTCGAGGGCAGGGGCTCTACAGCTCTGGAAACACCATATATTTT. Encoded protein: CAWSRGQGLYSSGNTIYF.

The rearrangement joins TRBV2 to TRBJ1-2; D gene uncertain. Germline V gene lookup returns CDR1 SNHLY and CDR2 FYNNEI. Trimming removed 4 bases at V and 7 bases at J, with 16 bases between. CDR3 length equals 14 residues. CDR3 residues: CASSVREKDSGYTF. The CDR3, as DNA: TGTGCCAGCAGTGTCCGGGAGAAGGACTCTGGCTACACCTTC.

The CDR3 reads CASSLGGTGRSYNEQFF. The CDR3 nucleotides read TGCGCCAGCAGCTTGGGGGGGACAGGGAGATCCTACAATGAGCAGTTCTTC. The chain uses TRBV5-1 and TRBJ2-1; 9 positions agree with TRBD1. The CDR3 totals 17 residues. Germline values: CDR1 SGHRS, CDR2 YFSETQ. V shed 0 bases and J 1 base; nucleotides not matched to a gene: 5.

This clone has only a few counts. V is TRBV9 and J is TRBJ2-1; 10 nucleotides align to TRBD2. Germline CDR1 and CDR2: SGDLS and YYNGEE. The CDR3 has 16 residues. Germline trimming cut 4 bases from V and 7 bases from J; bases unmatched to any gene: 11. The CDR3 DNA reads as TGTGCCAGCAGCTATACCGGGACTAGCGCTTTTAATGAGCAGTTCTTC. This codes for CASSYTGTSAFNEQFF.

The gene calls are TRBV11-2 and TRBJ2-7, with a weak D call TRBD1 (6 bases). The CDR3 sequence is 17 residues long. The germline V gene encodes CDR1 SGHAT and CDR2 FQNNGV. V was cut by 1 base and J by 2 bases, with 18 bases left in between. The CDR3 loop reads CASSLGQVGRRPYEQYF. In DNA, the CDR3 is TGTGCCAGCAGCTTAGGACAGGTAGGGCGGAGGCCCTACGAGCAGTACTTC.

The V and J genes are TRBV7-2 and TRBJ1-1; 8 bases agree with TRBD1. The length of the CDR3 is 13 residues. CDR1 SGHTA and CDR2 FQGNSA come from the germline V gene. The ends lost 5 bases at V and 11 bases at J; junction bases unmatched: 10. The CDR3 sequence is CASSRQGPIGAFF. The CDR3 DNA is TGTGCCAGCAGCCGACAGGGGCCCATAGGCGCTTTCTTT.

This chain uses TRBV28 with TRBJ1-2, with 9 positions matching TRBD1. CDR1 and CDR2 (germline): MDHEN, SYDVKM. There are 14 residues in the CDR3. Trimming cost V 6 bases and J 5 bases; bases outside gene matches: 7. CDR3 bases: TGTGCCAGCAGCCGGGACAGGGTAGGATATGGCTACACCTTC. Protein product: CASSRDRVGYGYTF.

The chain couples TRBV30 to TRBJ1-5; 7 bases agree with TRBD1. The CDR3 runs to 15 residues. V lost 4 bases to trimming and J lost 0 bases; unmatched junction nucleotides: 6. Germline lookup yields CDR1 GTSNPN and CDR2 SVGIG (reference sequence). The CDR3 loop is CAWNRQGNSNQPQHF. In DNA, the CDR3 is TGTGCCTGGAACAGACAGGGAAATAGCAATCAGCCCCAGCATTTT.

V is TRBV30 and J is TRBJ1-1; D possibly corresponds to TRBD1 (5 bases). Trimming removed 1 base from V and 1 base from J, with 7 bases in between. This CDR3 is 13 amino acids long. Germline loops: CDR1 GTSNPN, CDR2 SVGIG (reference sequence). This chain's CDR3 is CAWSAGGNTEAFF. Written as DNA, the CDR3 is TGTGCCTGGAGTGCCGGGGGGAACACTGAAGCTTTCTTT.

This clone was detected once. This chain links TRBV9 with TRBJ1-2; possibly TRBD1 for D (6 bases). V dropped 4 bases and J dropped 3 bases, with 16 bases sitting between them. CDR3 size: 15 residues. Germline lookup yields CDR1 SGDLS and CDR2 YYNGEE. As DNA, the CDR3 is TGTGCCAGCAGCTCTCAGGGACGGACAGACTATGGCTACACCTTC. This codes for CASSSQGRTDYGYTF.

The chain recombines TRBV7-2 with TRBJ1-5, with D perhaps matching TRBD1 (5 bases). The CDR3 spans 13 residues. The V gene lost 8 bases and the J gene lost 7 bases, with 15 bases spanning the gap. Germline V gives CDR1 SGHTA, CDR2 FQGNSA. CDR3 residues: CASGKGLEQPQHF. The CDR3 nucleotides read TGTGCCAGCGGCAAGGGGCTCGAACAGCCCCAGCATTTT.

This clone was seen once. V usage is TRBV18 and J usage is TRBJ1-2; 8 bases fit TRBD1. There are 14 residues in the CDR3. V shed 6 bases and J 5 bases; nucleotides not matched to a gene: 8. Germline V gene lookup returns CDR1 KGHSH and CDR2 LQKENI. CDR3 sequence: CASSLGQEGYGYTF. For the CDR3, the DNA is TGTGCCAGCTCCCTGGGACAGGAGGGGTATGGCTACACCTTC.

The table lists this clone with a few counts. This chain links TRBV18 with TRBJ1-4; 8 bases are a match to TRBD1. CDR1 KGHSH and CDR2 LQKENI come from the germline V gene. This CDR3 has 16 amino acids. Germline trimming cut 4 bases from V and 8 bases from J; bases unmatched to any gene: 12. CDR3 sequence (DNA): TGTGCCAGCTCACAAAATGCGGCCTCAGGGGGCGAAAAACTGTTTTTT. It specifies CASSQNAASGGEKLFF.

The rearrangement uses TRBV4-3 and TRBJ2-7, with D possibly matching TRBD1 (6 bases). This CDR3 is built from 15 residues. CDR1 and CDR2 (germline): LGHNA, YSLEER. The V and J ends lost 2 bases and 2 bases respectively, with 13 bases between them. CDR3 bases: TGCGCCAGCAGCCAAAGCGGCAGGGGCCCCTACGAGCAGTACTTC. Its translation is CASSQSGRGPYEQYF.

V gene TRBV19 combines with J gene TRBJ2-7; TRBD1 matches 10 bases. The CDR3 covers 13 residues. The V gene's germline CDR1 is LNHDA and CDR2 SQIVND (reference sequence). V lost 7 bases, J lost 5 bases, and 5 bases stayed unmatched. CDR3 nucleotides: TGTGCCAGTACCGCTGGGACAGGGGACGAGCAGTACTTC. This gives the protein CASTAGTGDEQYF.

The J gene is TRBJ1-1, the V gene TRBV7-9; 7 nucleotides align to TRBD1. The CDR3 runs 15 residues. Germline loops: CDR1 SEHNR, CDR2 FQNEAQ (reference sequence). V was pared by 0 bases and J by 5 bases, with 6 bases of the junction left unmatched. The CDR3 bases are TGTGCCAGCAGCTTAGCTGGGTCCAGGGGGACTGAAGCTTTCTTT. Amino acids: CASSLAGSRGTEAFF.

The chain uses TRBV5-1 and TRBJ1-2; D ambiguous. The CDR3 runs 13 residues. Trimming stripped 0 bases from V and 6 bases from J, with 9 bases between. Germline CDR1 SGHRS, CDR2 YFSETQ. The CDR3 reads CASSLEPRDGYTF. CDR3 in DNA: TGCGCCAGCAGCTTGGAACCTCGGGATGGCTACACCTTC.

In DNA, the CDR3 is TGTGCCAGCAGCCAAATGGAGAGGAGAGGTGAAAAACTGTTTTTT. Translation gives CASSQMERRGEKLFF. V is TRBV4-2 and J is TRBJ1-4; D ambiguous. From germline, CDR1 is LGHNA and CDR2 YNFKEQ. V shed 2 bases and J shed 7 bases, with 14 bases lying between them. CDR3 size: 15 residues.